The 18 T cell receptor beta chains in this list originate from one sample, sequenced in a study of shared clonotypes between healthy human individuals. Clones were sequenced by immunoSEQ multiplex PCR, and TCRdb holds only the in-frame ones, with some missing. The sample contains about 2.4 million clones, approximately 94% of which appear only once. Sequenced sample: naive CD4+ T cells from PBMCs. This sample's subset: CD45RA+ positively selected. Receptors were obtained from a young man in good health. Some clones in this sample may be carry-over from other donors' samples.

Notes on this clone: The same CDR3 arises from other DNA sequences in this sample as well. V usage is TRBV9 and J usage is TRBJ2-1, with 7 nucleotides matching TRBD2. The junction had 3 bases not matched to a gene; V was cut back by 0 bases and J by 3 bases. The germline V gene has CDR1 SGDLS and CDR2 YYNGEE. This CDR3 has 15 amino acids. This chain's CDR3 is CASSVGSGNYNEQFF. CDR3 coding DNA: TGTGCCAGCAGCGTAGGCAGCGGGAACTACAATGAGCAGTTCTTC.

J is TRBJ1-1 and V is TRBV21-1. TRBV21-1 is recorded as a pseudogene. This CDR3 has 11 amino acids. The CDR3 region is CASSPRTGGSF. The CDR3 nucleotides are TGTGCCAGCAGCCCGAGGACCGGCGGATCCTTT.

This rearrangement joins TRBV5-8 to TRBJ2-7; D perhaps matches TRBD1 (6 bases). V was pared by 0 bases and J by 3 bases, with 16 bases between. CDR3 size: 16 residues. Looked up from germline, CDR1 is SGHTS and CDR2 is YDEGEE. CDR3 coding DNA: TGTGCCAGCAGCTTGGGGACAGACCTTACCCACTACGAGCAGTACTTC. It encodes CASSLGTDLTHYEQYF. Complete variable domain (other parts from reference TRBV5-8 and TRBJ2-7): EAGVTQSPTHLIKTRGQQATLRCSPISGHTSVYWYQQALGLGLQFLLWYDEGEERNRGNFPPRFSGRQFPNYSSELNVNALELEDSALYLCASSLGTDLTHYEQYFGPGTRLTVT.

The rearrangement uses TRBV28 and TRBJ2-3, with D perhaps TRBD2 (5 bases). The germline gives CDR1 MDHEN, CDR2 SYDVKM. Deletions cut 6 bases from V and 4 bases from J, with 23 bases between. CDR3 size: 17 residues. This CDR3 is CASRNTRATSLADTQYF. The DNA for the CDR3 is TGTGCCAGCAGAAACACGAGGGCCACTTCTCTAGCAGATACGCAGTATTTT. The full variable domain, rest sourced from reference TRBV28 and TRBJ2-3, is DVKVTQSSRYLVKRTGEKVFLECVQDMDHENMFWYRQDPGLGLRLIYFSYDVKMKEKGDIPEGYSVSREKKERFSLILESASTNQTSMYLCASRNTRATSLADTQYFGPGTRLTVL.

The V call is TRBV11-2, the J call TRBJ2-1; 14 bases are shared with TRBD2. With V trimmed by 1 base and J by 6 bases, 5 bases remained unmatched. Germline CDR1 is SGHAT and CDR2 is FQNNGV. This CDR3 region has 17 residues. CDR3 protein: CASSLAEGLAGVNEQFF. The DNA of the CDR3 is TGTGCCAGCAGCTTAGCGGAGGGACTAGCGGGAGTCAATGAGCAGTTCTTC.

The chain recombines TRBV11-3 with TRBJ2-3; D is ambiguous. This CDR3 has 13 amino acids. The V end lost 0 bases, the J end lost 5 bases, and 6 bases lay between the germline ends. In germline, CDR1 is SGHNT, CDR2 YENEEA. In DNA form, the CDR3 reads TGTGCCAGCAGCTTAGAAATGAAAGATACGCAGTATTTT. Translation: CASSLEMKDTQYF.

The V call is TRBV2, the J call TRBJ1-5, with D unresolved. The CDR3 extends over 14 amino acids. V lost 0 bases and J lost 7, with 10 bases in between. Germline-derived CDR1 and CDR2 are SNHLY and FYNNEI. For the CDR3, the DNA is TGTGCCAGCAGTGAAGCGCTTCGGGAGCAGCCCCAGCATTTT. It yields the protein CASSEALREQPQHF. Complete variable domain (other parts from reference TRBV2 and TRBJ1-5): EPEVTQTPSHQVTQMGQEVILRCVPISNHLYFYWYRQILGQKVEFLVSFYNNEISEKSEIFDDQFSVERPDGSNFTLKIRSTKLEDSAMYFCASSEALREQPQHFGDGTRLSIL.

The V and J genes are TRBV9 and TRBJ2-7; D is unclear. There are 14 residues in the CDR3. Trimming took 4 bases from V and 2 from J, leaving 13 bases between them. Germline loops: CDR1 SGDLS, CDR2 YYNGEE. The CDR3 DNA sequence: TGTGCCAGCAGCCCGACTGGGATGACCTACGAGCAGTACTTC. Its protein product is CASSPTGMTYEQYF.

The gene calls are TRBV29-1 and TRBJ2-3; D tentatively fits TRBD1 or TRBD2 (5 bases each). The germline V gene has CDR1 SQVTM and CDR2 ANQGSEA. Trimming left V 7 bases short and J 5 bases short, with 13 bases between. The CDR3 has 12 residues. CDR3 region: CSAPGPGDTQYF. For the CDR3, the DNA is TGCAGCGCCCCGGGGCCCGGAGATACGCAGTATTTT.

This chain connects TRBV6-1 to TRBJ2-3; D perhaps matches TRBD2 (5 bases). V shed 4 bases and J shed 4 bases, with 15 bases lying between them. Germline V gene lookup returns CDR1 MNHNS and CDR2 SASEGT. CDR3 length equals 15 residues. The CDR3: CASSVRERAADTQYF. The CDR3 region has the DNA TGTGCCAGCAGTGTCCGGGAAAGGGCCGCAGATACGCAGTATTTT.

The genes are TRBV11-2 and TRBJ2-7; a weak D match, TRBD1 (7 bases). There are 15 residues in the CDR3. Germline CDR1 SGHAT, CDR2 FQNNGV. The V end lost 4 bases, the J end lost 2 bases, and 15 bases lay between the germline ends. The CDR3 is CASSSVEGATYEQYF. Here the CDR3 DNA reads TGTGCCAGCAGCTCCGTGGAGGGGGCGACCTACGAGCAGTACTTC. Combining the CDR3 with reference TRBV11-2 and TRBJ2-7 gives the whole variable domain EAGVAQSPRYKIIEKRQSVAFWCNPISGHATLYWYQQILGQGPKLLIQFQNNGVVDDSQLPKDRFSAERLKGVDSTLKIQPAKLEDSAVYLCASSSVEGATYEQYFGPGTRLTVT.

The chain employs TRBV28 and TRBJ2-7; no reliable D call. The CDR3 runs to 12 residues. V lost 5 bases to trimming and J lost 2 bases, with 7 bases between them. From germline, CDR1 is MDHEN and CDR2 SYDVKM. In DNA form, the CDR3 reads TGTGCCAGCAGTCACCAGGCCTACGAGCAGTACTTC. Translated: CASSHQAYEQYF.

The chain recombines TRBV18 with TRBJ1-2, with D possibly being TRBD1 (5 bases). In germline, CDR1 is KGHSH, CDR2 LQKENI. CDR3 length: 13 residues. The germline V and J ends were trimmed by 5 bases and 2 bases, with 9 bases remaining between them. The CDR3 region has the DNA TGTGCCAGCTCAAAGACAGAGAACTATGGCTACACCTTC. Its translation is CASSKTENYGYTF. Variable domain in full (rest from reference TRBV18 and TRBJ1-2): NAGVMQNPRHLVRRRGQEARLRCSPMKGHSHVYWYRQLPEEGLKFMVYLQKENIIDESGMPKERFSAEFPKEGPSILRIQQVVRGDSAAYFCASSKTENYGYTFGSGTRLTVV.

Of note for this clone: Within the sample, other DNA sequences also encode this same CDR3. CDR3 residues: CASSPPGASNQPQHF. The CDR3, as DNA: TGTGCCAGCAGCCCTCCCGGGGCCAGTAACCAGCCCCAGCATTTT. The rearrangement links TRBV28 to TRBJ1-5; a weak D match, TRBD1 (5 bases). Trimming cost V 6 bases and J 7 bases, with 19 bases left between them. This CDR3 is 15 amino acids long. Germline loops: CDR1 MDHEN, CDR2 SYDVKM.

This chain connects TRBV21-1 to TRBJ2-7; TRBD1 is the table's D call, not checked against the DNA. TRBV21-1 is classified as a pseudogene. The CDR3 contains 16 residues. The CDR3 sequence is CASSKVVWTGSYEQYF. In DNA form, the CDR3 reads TGTGCCAGCAGCAAAGTAGTGTGGACAGGGAGTTACGAGCAGTACTTC.

V is TRBV10-3 and J is TRBJ2-7, with D possibly being TRBD2 (6 bases). Germline CDR1 and CDR2: ENHRY and SYGVKD. This CDR3 spans 16 amino acids. V was clipped by 5 bases and J by 9 bases, with 26 bases between them. This CDR3 reads CAISPGGAGRSLAQYF. Here the CDR3 DNA reads TGTGCCATCAGTCCTGGGGGTGCGGGGAGGAGTTTGGCGCAGTACTTC.

The rearrangement uses TRBV7-2 and TRBJ1-1; D remains ambiguous. Between the trimmed V and J ends, which lost 3 bases and 0 bases, there was a span of 8 bases. From germline, CDR1 is SGHTA and CDR2 FQGNSA. The CDR3 extends over 14 amino acids. CDR3 protein: CASSFLGLNTEAFF. DNA of the CDR3: TGTGCCAGCAGCTTCCTTGGTCTGAACACTGAAGCTTTCTTT.

This rearrangement joins TRBV7-9 to TRBJ2-7; 7 bases align to TRBD1. From germline, CDR1 is SEHNR and CDR2 FQNEAQ (reference sequence). V dropped 5 bases and J dropped 2; count of bases not matched to a gene: 6. This CDR3 is built from 14 residues. The CDR3 DNA reads as TGTGCCAGCAGCCCAACCGGGACAGCCTACGAGCAGTACTTC. This codes for CASSPTGTAYEQYF.